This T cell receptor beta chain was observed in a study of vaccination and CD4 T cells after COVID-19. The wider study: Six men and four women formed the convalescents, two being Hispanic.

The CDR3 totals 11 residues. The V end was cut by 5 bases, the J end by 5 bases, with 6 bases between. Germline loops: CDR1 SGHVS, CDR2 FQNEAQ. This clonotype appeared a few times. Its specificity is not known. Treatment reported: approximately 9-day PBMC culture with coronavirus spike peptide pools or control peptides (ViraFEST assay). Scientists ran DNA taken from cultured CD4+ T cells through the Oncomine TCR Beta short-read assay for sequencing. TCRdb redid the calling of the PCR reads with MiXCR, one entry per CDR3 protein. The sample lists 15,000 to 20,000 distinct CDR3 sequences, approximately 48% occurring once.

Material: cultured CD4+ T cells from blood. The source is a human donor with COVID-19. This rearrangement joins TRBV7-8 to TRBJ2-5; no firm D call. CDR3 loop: CASSPQETQYF. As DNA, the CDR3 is TGTGCCAGCAGCCCGCAGGAGACCCAGTACTTC.